This is a list of T cell receptor beta chains from one sample in a study of T cell responses to AZD1222 COVID-19 vaccine. The repertoire was sequenced with immunoSEQ multiplex PCR; TCRdb's copy has only in-frame clones and lacks some. The table includes tens of thousands of clones, roughly 90% detected once. This specimen consisted of peripheral blood, obtained on day 0 of AZD1222 vaccination. These TCRs come from an adult in good health. Each CDR3 is given with its conserved first and last residue. D genes are given only for firm matches. A clone size is listed for some rows: how often the clone was seen (once, few, many), or a class if it is expanded.

length	J	V	size	D	CDR3	DNA
13	TRBJ1-1	TRBV5-1	.	.	CASSLAEDTEAFF	TGCGCCAGCAGCTTGGCCGAGGACACTGAAGCTTTCTTT
14	TRBJ2-7	TRBV30	.	TRBD1	CAWTPGGKTYEQYF	TGTGCCTGGACCCCAGGGGGCAAAACCTACGAGCAGTACTTC
15	TRBJ2-7	TRBV15	.	.	CATSRDVQGAGEQYF	TGTGCCACCAGCAGAGATGTACAGGGCGCTGGCGAGCAGTACTTC
12	TRBJ1-2	TRBV20-1	.	.	CSASFQLYGYTF	TGCAGTGCTAGTTTTCAGCTCTATGGCTACACCTTC
16	TRBJ1-3	TRBV5-6	.	.	CASSSLRGPGGNTIYF	TGTGCCAGCAGTTCGCTCAGGGGACCGGGGGGAAACACCATATATTTT
15	TRBJ2-5	TRBV9	.	TRBD1	CASSTRQGGRETQYF	TGTGCCAGCAGCACACGACAGGGCGGCAGGGAGACCCAGTACTTC
17	TRBJ2-2	TRBV30	.	TRBD2	CAWSAAGTRLYTGELFF	TGTGCCTGGAGTGCAGCCGGGACTAGATTGTACACCGGGGAGCTGTTTTTT
16	TRBJ2-5	TRBV9	.	.	CASSLGQTLPKETQYF	TGTGCCAGCAGCCTCGGGCAGACCTTACCCAAAGAGACCCAGTACTTC
12	TRBJ1-1	TRBV28	.	TRBD1	CASLTGGFAAFF	TGTGCCAGCCTCACAGGGGGCTTTGCAGCTTTCTTT
16	TRBJ1-1	TRBV18	.	TRBD1	CASVPLGTGGNTEAFF	TGTGCCAGCGTACCCCTCGGGACAGGGGGAAACACTGAAGCTTTCTTT
15	TRBJ1-5	TRBV2	.	.	CASSDGTSLNQPQHF	TGTGCCAGCAGTGACGGGACATCACTAAATCAGCCCCAGCATTTT
16	TRBJ1-3	TRBV28	once	.	CASSLGAGPRGNTIYF	TGTGCCAGCAGTTTGGGTGCAGGTCCCCGGGGAAACACCATATATTTT
14	TRBJ2-2	TRBV9	.	.	CASSANLNTGELFF	TGTGCCAGCAGCGCCAACCTAAACACCGGGGAGCTGTTTTTT
16	TRBJ2-1	TRBV7-3	.	.	CASSLYGVFPYNEQFF	TGTGCCAGCAGCTTATACGGCGTGTTCCCCTACAATGAGCAGTTCTTC
14	TRBJ2-2	TRBV28	.	.	CASIPGGTAGELFF	TGTGCCAGCATCCCCGGGGGAACGGCCGGGGAGCTGTTTTTT
18	TRBJ2-1	TRBV5-1	.	.	CASSLGSHSGKANNEQFF	TGCGCCAGCAGCTTGGGATCCCATAGCGGCAAAGCGAACAATGAGCAGTTCTTC
18	TRBJ1-5	TRBV5-6	.	.	CASSSSLGTTVGNQPQHF	TGTGCCAGCAGCTCTTCTTTAGGGACAACGGTTGGTAATCAGCCCCAGCATTTT
14	TRBJ1-4	TRBV5-6	once	.	CASSPPGDGEKLFF	TGTGCCAGCAGCCCTCCCGGAGACGGTGAAAAACTGTTTTTT
16	TRBJ1-5	TRBV27	.	.	CASSLHTAGSNQPQHF	TGTGCCAGCAGTTTACACACCGCAGGGAGCAATCAGCCCCAGCATTTT
16	TRBJ1-2	TRBV14	.	TRBD1	CASSQDRSGGAYGYTF	TGTGCCAGCAGCCAAGATCGGTCAGGGGGCGCCTATGGCTACACCTTC
15	TRBJ1-1	TRBV4-1	.	TRBD1	CASSQAIQGSPEAFF	TGCGCCAGCAGCCAAGCCATACAGGGGTCTCCTGAAGCTTTCTTT
14	TRBJ2-7	TRBV7-6	.	.	CASSPGADSYEQYF	TGTGCCAGCAGCCCCGGGGCTGACTCCTACGAGCAGTACTTC
16	TRBJ2-6	TRBV5-1	.	.	CASSLVVDSGANVLTF	TGCGCCAGCAGCCTGGTAGTGGACTCTGGGGCCAACGTCCTGACTTTC
15	TRBJ2-7	TRBV11-2	.	.	CASSFPDRVSYEQYF	TGTGCCAGCAGCTTTCCGGACCGGGTGTCCTACGAGCAGTACTTC
13	TRBJ2-1	TRBV2	.	TRBD2	CASRGGDGGEQFF	TGTGCCAGCCGCGGGGGGGACGGTGGTGAGCAGTTCTTC
16	TRBJ1-6	TRBV6-5	.	.	CASSYSSSSYNSPLHF	TGTGCCAGCAGTTATTCGTCGAGCTCCTATAATTCACCCCTCCACTTT
14	TRBJ1-4	TRBV6-1	.	.	CASSDGGANEKLFF	TGTGCCAGCAGTGATGGAGGGGCTAATGAAAAACTGTTTTTT
14	TRBJ1-3	TRBV11-2	.	.	CASSLMGSGNTIYF	TGTGCCAGCAGCTTAATGGGCAGTGGAAACACCATATATTTT
13	TRBJ1-6	TRBV2	.	.	CASTDGGRSPLHF	TGTGCCAGCACGGACGGCGGTCGTTCACCCCTCCACTTT
14	TRBJ1-3	TRBV19	.	.	CASSARHSGNTIYF	TGTGCCAGTAGCGCCCGTCACTCTGGAAACACCATATATTTT
14	TRBJ2-7	TRBV4-2	.	.	CASSQDARTHEQYF	TGTGCCAGCAGCCAAGATGCTAGGACCCACGAGCAGTACTTC
16	TRBJ2-3	TRBV9	.	.	CASSMAGQLGADTQYF	TGTGCCAGCAGCATGGCGGGACAGCTAGGGGCAGATACGCAGTATTTT
14	TRBJ1-2	TRBV7-9	.	.	CASSLDWGNYGYTF	TGTGCCAGCAGCTTGGACTGGGGTAACTATGGCTACACCTTC
16	TRBJ2-5	TRBV7-2	.	.	CASSLGGGPPQETQYF	TGTGCCAGCAGCTTAGGAGGGGGTCCCCCCCAAGAGACCCAGTACTTC
15	TRBJ2-7	TRBV6-5	once	TRBD1	CASSYMDRGKYEQYF	TGTGCCAGCAGTTACATGGACAGGGGGAAATACGAGCAGTACTTC
16	TRBJ2-1	TRBV19	once	TRBD2	CASSILGAGELNEQFF	TGTGCCAGTAGTATACTAGGAGCGGGAGAGCTCAATGAGCAGTTCTTC
13	TRBJ1-1	TRBV10-1	once	TRBD1	CASRGQSNTEAFF	TGCGCCAGCAGGGGACAGTCGAACACTGAAGCTTTCTTT
14	TRBJ1-1	TRBV28	.	TRBD1	CASREGQTYTEAFF	TGTGCCAGCAGGGAGGGACAGACTTACACTGAAGCTTTCTTT
13	TRBJ1-2	TRBV5-6	.	.	CASTLGSNYGYTF	TGTGCCAGCACCCTAGGAAGTAACTATGGCTACACCTTC
15	TRBJ1-2	TRBV6-5	.	.	CASSYSSASNYGYTF	TGTGCCAGCAGTTACTCGTCCGCCTCAAACTATGGCTACACCTTC
16	TRBJ2-7	TRBV3-1/TRBV3-2	.	.	CASSQDQAVSSYEQYF	TGTGCCAGCAGCCAAGATCAGGCGGTAAGCTCCTACGAGCAGTACTTC
14	TRBJ2-7	TRBV7-2	.	.	CASSLDRSSYEQYF	TGTGCCAGCAGCTTGGATAGGAGCTCCTACGAGCAGTACTTC
16	TRBJ2-3	TRBV5-1	.	.	CASSEVARAYTDTQYF	TGCGCCAGCAGCGAGGTAGCCAGGGCCTACACAGATACGCAGTATTTT
11	TRBJ1-2	TRBV28	.	.	CASSFMLGYTF	TGTGCCAGCAGTTTCATGTTGGGCTACACCTTC
13	TRBJ2-7	TRBV12-3/TRBV12-4	.	.	CASSQGKGYEQYF	TGTGCCAGCAGTCAGGGGAAGGGCTACGAGCAGTACTTC
14	TRBJ2-7	TRBV6-5	.	.	CASRKRGQSYEQYF	TGTGCCAGCCGAAAGAGGGGTCAAAGCTACGAGCAGTACTTC
16	TRBJ1-2	TRBV5-6	.	.	CASSAILRRNSYGYTF	TGTGCCAGCAGCGCCATTCTCCGCCGGAACTCCTATGGCTACACCTTC
16	TRBJ1-2	TRBV18	.	TRBD1	CASSPPNGQGHSGYTF	TGTGCCAGCTCACCACCAAATGGACAGGGGCATAGTGGCTACACCTTC
15	TRBJ1-1	TRBV9	.	.	CASSATGTLNTEAFF	TGTGCCAGCAGCGCGACAGGCACTCTGAACACTGAAGCTTTCTTT
12	TRBJ1-5	TRBV3-1/TRBV3-2	.	.	CASSRGDQPQHF	TGTGCCAGCAGCCGAGGGGACCAGCCCCAGCATTTT
13	TRBJ2-5	TRBV12-3/TRBV12-4	.	.	CASTLGAGEAQYF	TGTGCCAGCACCTTAGGGGCAGGGGAGGCCCAGTACTTC
13	TRBJ2-5	TRBV2	.	.	CASSEALEETQYF	TGTGCCAGCAGTGAAGCTCTGGAAGAGACCCAGTACTTC
16	TRBJ2-1	TRBV5-5	.	.	CASIPPMETLYNEQFF	TGTGCCAGCATCCCCCCGATGGAGACCCTATACAATGAGCAGTTCTTC
16	TRBJ2-1	TRBV7-6	.	TRBD1	CASSSHRGISYNEQFF	TGTGCCAGCAGCTCCCACAGGGGTATTTCCTACAATGAGCAGTTCTTC
14	TRBJ2-2	TRBV19	once	.	CASSIQGTWGELFF	TGTGCCAGTAGTATACAGGGGACTTGGGGGGAGCTGTTTTTT
15	TRBJ2-7	TRBV3-1/TRBV3-2	.	TRBD1	CASSQGQGSFYEQYF	TGTGCCAGCAGCCAAGGACAGGGTAGTTTCTACGAGCAGTACTTC
14	TRBJ2-7	TRBV7-9	.	TRBD1	CASSLGMTGNEQYF	TGTGCCAGCAGCTTGGGGATGACAGGGAACGAGCAGTACTTC
12	TRBJ2-1	TRBV10-3	.	TRBD2	CAGGREDNEQFF	TGTGCCGGGGGGCGGGAGGACAATGAGCAGTTCTTC
19	TRBJ2-1	TRBV29-1	.	TRBD2	CSVGQRREGALYLDNEQFF	TGCAGCGTTGGGCAAAGGCGGGAGGGAGCCCTTTACTTAGACAATGAGCAGTTCTTC
16	TRBJ2-4	TRBV3-1/TRBV3-2	.	.	CASSQLGFRSKNIQYF	TGTGCCAGCAGCCAACTGGGTTTCAGGTCCAAAAACATTCAGTACTTC